The 5 T cell receptor beta chains given below trace back to one sample, sequenced in a study of blood T cell repertoires in COVID-19. Libraries were prepared by immunoSEQ multiplex PCR; TCRdb keeps only in-frame clonotypes and omits some of them. Among over 300,000 clones, 86% were seen once, and the ten largest hold 8.5% to 12%. The sequencing sample was made of PBMCs or T cells enriched from blood (not recorded which). The receptors were gathered from a woman aged 18-30 years who had recovered from COVID-19.

V usage is TRBV6-5 and J usage is TRBJ1-1, with a weak D call TRBD1 (5 bases). V shed 5 bases and J shed 6 bases, with 13 bases lying between them. The CDR3 consists of 13 residues. CDR1 MNHEY and CDR2 SVGAGI come from the germline V gene. The CDR3, as DNA: TGTGCCAGCAGTCATCCAGGGAGGGCTGAAGCTTTCTTT. It encodes CASSHPGRAEAFF.

There are a few counts of this clone. The chain has TRBV29-1 and TRBJ2-7; 9 nucleotides align to TRBD2. The CDR3 length is 15 residues. The ends lost 6 bases at V and 1 base at J; junction bases unmatched: 10. Germline CDR1 SQVTM, CDR2 ANQGSEA. CDR3 sequence reads: CSVVGGTSSSYEQYF. CDR3 DNA: TGCAGCGTCGTGGGTGGGACTAGCAGTTCCTACGAGCAGTACTTC.

The chain joins TRBV24-1 to TRBJ2-2; perhaps TRBD2 as D (5 bases). CDR3 size: 16 residues. Germline V gene data show CDR1 as KGHDR and CDR2 as SFDVKD. V lost 5 bases and J lost 6, with 18 bases in between. The CDR3 coding sequence is TGTGCCACCAGTGGAGGGCCCACCTACAGCGCCGGGGAGCTGTTTTTT. This codes for CATSGGPTYSAGELFF.

The chain combines TRBV5-1 with TRBJ1-1, with D unresolved. This CDR3 has 14 amino acids. The germline gives CDR1 SGHRS, CDR2 YFSETQ. V lost 4 bases and J lost 1, with 11 bases in between. CDR3 sequence: CASSPHRGNTEAFF. CDR3 DNA sequence: TGCGCCAGCAGCCCCCACCGGGGGAACACTGAAGCTTTCTTT.

The CDR3 loop is CASSVSGTGSYEQYF. As DNA, the CDR3 is TGTGCCAGCAGTGTCTCCGGGACAGGGTCCTACGAGCAGTACTTC. The rearrangement uses TRBV28 and TRBJ2-7, with 9 bases lining up with TRBD1. CDR1 is MDHEN and CDR2 is SYDVKM in the germline V gene. The CDR3 length is 15 residues. J lost 1 base, V lost 5 bases, and 6 bases had no gene match.